Described below is a single T cell receptor beta chain sequence and its context. No antigen is known for it. No base-level quality is on record; no much larger clone is a single base apart. This CDR3 is also generated by other DNA sequences in the sample. These data are taken from a study of cytomegalovirus exposure and HLA in healthy donors (TCRdb year 2017). For the wider study: An earlier analysis of fewer than 750 of the donors reported 276 Gb of sequence data and 117 million unique TCR beta sequences obtained from about 200 million T cells. About 280 gigabases of sequencing data and 70 million to 95 million unique TCR sequences made up an early release that covered about 640 HLA-typed donors. Of the approximately 400 genotyped donors, about 80% fell in the genetic ancestry cluster associated with self-reported Caucasian donors. The study was designed to test whether signatures of past pathogen exposure could be identified by cataloging public T cell receptors. The study profiled the T cell repertoires of hundreds of subjects by immunosequencing and related them to cytomegalovirus serostatus. In addition to the first cohort of 500 to 850 subjects, a separate validation cohort of approximately 130 different subjects was used. High-throughput TCR immunosequencing, statistical association of individual TCRs with disease status, and machine learning were combined to predict cytomegalovirus infection status. To study patterns of TCR occurrence, a later analysis re-analyzed previously published TCR beta repertoires from 700 or so donors and added high-resolution HLA genotyping. Rather than drawing on any new phenotypic data, the later analysis identified candidate immune exposures from TCR beta sequences and the way those sequences occurred across donors. An earlier analysis of around 580 of the donors used high-throughput TCR beta sequencing to judge whether each TCR beta V gene segment behaved as functional or pseudogenic. Alongside the repertoire data, information on donor age, sex, ethnicity and CMV serostatus was compiled. In a later genetic analysis, genome-wide SNP genotypes for about three fifths of the 666 donors were used, and that subset was treated as a discovery cohort. Every repertoire in the discovery cohort had been generated on one and the same sequencing platform. HLA typing covered class I and class II loci at four-digit resolution. Typing coverage differed by locus: A, B, C, DRB1 and DQB1 were typed in roughly 629-640 donors, DQA1 in about 550, DPA1 in 600 to 610, and DPB1 in just under 480. Four or five DR-DQ haplotypes were treated as single units for association and clustering because of strong linkage in the cohort. Among about 410 genotyped donors of the cohort, an average of about 220,000 unique TCR beta nucleotide sequences was sequenced per donor, of which about 19% were non-productive.

The method behind the library was the immunoSEQ multiplex PCR assay. The multiplex PCR relied on a mix of 60 forward primers for TCR Vbeta segments and 13 reverse primers for TCR Jbeta segments. The CDR3 region of rearranged TCR beta genes was amplified from genomic DNA with a multiplex PCR assay. The Illumina HiSeq System was used to sequence the amplified TCR beta libraries as 87-base-pair reads. As for the original processing: A later analysis counted some 80 million unique TCR beta chains across the 700 or so repertoires, and around 9.9 million of these chains were shared by at least two donors. A nearest-neighbor algorithm error-corrected the raw reads and collapsed the reads into unique sequences, merging closely related sequences to remove PCR and sequencing errors. Alignment of CDR3 sequences to IMGT reference sequences was used to assign V, D and J gene segments. For a sequence to be retained, at least a six-nucleotide match to both a V gene segment and a J gene segment was required. A rearrangement was called productive if the CDR3 had no stop codons and remained in frame with V and J, and every other rearrangement was called non-productive. CDR3 was defined by IMGT convention, running from the second conserved V-encoded cysteine to the conserved J-encoded phenylalanine. The earlier analysis of about 610 of the donors excluded sequences that lacked an unambiguous match to a single V gene segment. An earlier analysis of fewer than 750 of the donors classified V segments as functional when productive rearrangements were above 56.7% and as segregating when the standard deviation between donors was above 5%. A statistical classification framework was built for diagnosing cytomegalovirus status from the catalog of TCR beta chain sequences. In a later analysis, TCR nucleotide sequences were compared against IMGT/GENE-DB human TR gene sequences so that V and J genes could be assigned. A later analysis assigned CDR3 sequences and most-parsimonious VDJ recombination scenarios with the TCRdist pipeline. A later analysis defined each TCR beta chain by its CDR3 amino acid sequence plus V-gene family, and excluded reads lacking a unique V-gene family. In a later analysis, some 600 highly shared, low-generation-probability nucleotide sequences were removed to address suspected cross-contamination and a sequencing artifact. For each public chain, a later analysis derived a clonal expansion index from normalized ranks of inferred template counts within each repertoire. In a later analysis, generation probabilities were computed using a VDJ recombination model fitted to out-of-frame rearrangements, and the results were checked against IGoR. A later analysis scored TCR-TCR, TCR-HLA and TCR-CMV co-occurrence with hypergeometric tests, applying a repertoire-size bias correction to TCR pairs. A later analysis estimated false discovery rates by permuting HLA or CMV assignments 20 times. In a later analysis, co-occurring TCRs were grouped using DBSCAN, and TCRdist sequence similarity was added for clustering within HLA-allele-positive subsets. Repertoires with fewer than 30,000 or more than 120,000 public chains, plus five repertoires with anomalous nucleotide sharing, were excluded from co-occurrence clustering. Entries here come from immuneACCESS through TCRdb and include only in-frame sequences with V and J called. Some clones fail to appear in such tables; in the studies checked, an unresolved V gene covers under half of the shortfall, and the cause of the remainder is unknown. V, J and clone size were drawn from that table, and D and trimming were deduced from the DNA. The sample records approximately 190,000 clones, over 70% of which are singletons. The ten most abundant clones make up under 2% of the sample.

What the authors observed across the whole study: According to a later analysis, parvovirus B19, influenza, CMV and Epstein-Barr virus appeared linked to several top co-occurrence clusters. The cohort was sequenced for TCR beta chains only, and without alpha or paired-chain data the features that could be detected were limited. A total of fewer than 200 TCR beta chains were listed by the study as associated with cytomegalovirus. In a later analysis, the rate of TCR association differed among HLA loci, with DRB1 alleles having the most associated TCRs and HLA-C alleles having the fewest. Around 16 rarely observed V segments, including chromosome 9 orphons, were excluded from the earlier analysis of 550 to 700 of the donors because counts were too low. In a later analysis, HLA-associated TCR beta chains were found to be more clonally expanded and to have lower generation probabilities than equally common non-associated chains. According to a later analysis, most CMV-associated TCR beta chains appeared to be HLA-restricted, and the HLA associations seemed to be driven largely by CMV exposure. In a later genetic analysis, a missense DCLRE1C variant was associated with V-gene and J-gene trimming of TCR beta chains, and the association was replicated in an independent cohort. Cytomegalovirus status was reported to be diagnosed by the classifier with high specificity and sensitivity in both the original and validation cohorts. It was suggested by the authors that the approach could potentially be generalized to other disease states and immunological phenotypes. Correlated functional status among segregating V segments might reflect linkage disequilibrium, but an unknown experimental factor could not be ruled out. A later genetic analysis reported fewer N-insertions in productive TCRs among donors in an Asian-associated ancestry cluster than the approximately 700-donor mean. The presence/absence analyses assumed that sequencing depth was roughly uniform across donors, and that assumption may not be true. At a false discovery rate of 0.05, a later analysis linked some 18,000 TCR beta sequences to specific HLA alleles. A further reported finding was that TCR beta sequences accurately predicted the HLA-A and HLA-B alleles for most subjects in the first cohort. Immune exposure information for the cohort was limited to CMV serostatus. An earlier analysis of around 500 of the donors showed that most TCR beta V segments appeared in productive rearrangements either about 87% or about 30% of the time, which broadly matched IMGT annotations. The sequencing pipeline was judged likely to have produced a cluster of highly shared sequence variants as a technical artifact. While some public TCRs were present in many individuals, most TCR sequences turned up only very rarely across donors. Because HLA typing was missing for some donors at each locus, association tests included only the typed subset. In vitro tests confirmed that three of the cytomegalovirus-associated TCR beta chains recognize cytomegalovirus antigens. Strong co-occurrence of HLA alleles, especially DR and DQ, made assigning TCR associations to individual alleles difficult. Some IMGT-functional V segments, including TRBV6-2 and TRBV6-3, could not be told apart with the 87-base-pair reads, so those segments were excluded.

The cohort comprised some 700 healthy bone marrow donors. All cohort members were sampled while nominally healthy, although unrecorded immune exposures were likely present. The donor was CMV seropositive and was included in the group of 290 or so seropositive cohort members. Every donor gave a peripheral blood sample, and the peripheral blood mononuclear cells from that sample were used for TCR beta sequencing. Genomic DNA extraction from the blood cell samples was performed with the Qiagen DNeasy Blood Extraction Kit. V is clipped by 0 bases and J by 2 bases, and the sequence between their germline boundaries is 9 bases long. From the germline V gene, CDR1 is MRHNA and CDR2 is SNTAGT. Including the terminal cysteine and phenylalanine, the CDR3 comprises 15 residues. Only the CDR3 DNA stays, 45 bases, in frame from base 1.

The rearranged segments are TRBV6-4 and TRBJ2-3; TRBD2 is a possible D gene, resting on 5 matching bases. The sequence derives from a man between 35 and 55 years old in good health and CMV-seropositive. Material for sequencing was PBMCs. The DNA sequence reads TGTGCCAGCAGTGACTCCGGAGCGGACACAGATACGCAGTATTTT. It translates to CASSDSGADTDTQYF.